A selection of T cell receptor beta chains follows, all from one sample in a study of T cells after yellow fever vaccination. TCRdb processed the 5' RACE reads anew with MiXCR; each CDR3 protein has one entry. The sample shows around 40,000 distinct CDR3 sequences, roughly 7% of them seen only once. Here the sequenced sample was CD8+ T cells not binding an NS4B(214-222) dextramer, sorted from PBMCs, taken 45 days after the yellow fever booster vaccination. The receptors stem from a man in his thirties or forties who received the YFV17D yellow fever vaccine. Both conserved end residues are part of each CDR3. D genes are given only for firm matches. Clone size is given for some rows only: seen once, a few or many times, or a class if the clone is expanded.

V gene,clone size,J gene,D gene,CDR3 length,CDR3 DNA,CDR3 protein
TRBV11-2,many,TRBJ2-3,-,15,TGTGCCAGCAGCTTAATCGAAGTATGGAGTGATACGCAGTATTTT,CASSLIEVWSDTQYF
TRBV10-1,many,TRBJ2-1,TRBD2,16,TGCGCCAGCAGTGAGTGGACTAGCGGTACCTACAATGAGCAGTTCTTC,CASSEWTSGTYNEQFF
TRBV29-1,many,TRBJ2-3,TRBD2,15,TGCAGCGTAATACTAGCGGGATGGGGCACAGATACGCAGTATTTT,CSVILAGWGTDTQYF
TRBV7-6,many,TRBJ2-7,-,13,TGTGCCAGCACCGAAGGGAGCTCCTACGAGCAGTACTTC,CASTEGSSYEQYF
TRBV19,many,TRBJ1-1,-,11,TGTGCCAGTAGTATTGGGGATGAAGCTTTCTTT,CASSIGDEAFF
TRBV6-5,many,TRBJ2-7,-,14,TGTGCCAGCAGTTACTCGCCGGACCGTTACGAGCAGTACTTC,CASSYSPDRYEQYF
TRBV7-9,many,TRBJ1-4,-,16,TGTGCCAGCAGCTTATACGCGACGAGAGTTAATGAAAAACTGTTTTTT,CASSLYATRVNEKLFF
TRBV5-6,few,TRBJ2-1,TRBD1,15,TGTGCCAGCAGCCCACGCGGGGACAGGGGTAATGAGCAGTTCTTC,CASSPRGDRGNEQFF
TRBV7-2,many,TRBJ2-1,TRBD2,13,TGTGCCAGCAGCTCATACTTGGGGAGCGGGGAGTTCTTC,CASSSYLGSGEFF
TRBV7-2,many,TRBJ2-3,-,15,TGTGCCAGCAGCTTAGTGTCCCTTGAATTTGATACGCAGTATTTT,CASSLVSLEFDTQYF
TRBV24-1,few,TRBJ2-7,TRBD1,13,TGTGCCACCGGGACAGGGAGTAGTAACGAGCAGTACTTC,CATGTGSSNEQYF
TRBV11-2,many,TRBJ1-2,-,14,TGTGCCAGCAGCGAAGAAGTCAGGGACTATGGCTACACCTTC,CASSEEVRDYGYTF
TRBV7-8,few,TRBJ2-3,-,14,TGTGCCAGCAGCTTAGCGGGAGAAACAGATACGCAGTATTTT,CASSLAGETDTQYF
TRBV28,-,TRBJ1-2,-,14,TGTGCCAGCAGTCCCCCTGCTCAGAACTATGGCTACACCTTC,CASSPPAQNYGYTF
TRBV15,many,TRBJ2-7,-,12,TGTGCCACCAGCAGAGATAGGGAGGAGCAGTACTTC,CATSRDREEQYF
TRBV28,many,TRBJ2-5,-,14,TGTGCCAGCAGGATCGGGAGCGACCAAGAGACCCAGTACTTC,CASRIGSDQETQYF
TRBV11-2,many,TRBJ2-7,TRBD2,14,TGTGCCAGCAGTCTAGCGGGAGGGCCCTACGAGCAGTACTTC,CASSLAGGPYEQYF
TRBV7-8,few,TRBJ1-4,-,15,TGTGCCAGCAGGCCCTTCGGGGGTTTGGATGAAAAACTGTTTTTT,CASRPFGGLDEKLFF
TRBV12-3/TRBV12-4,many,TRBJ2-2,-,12,TGTGCCAGCCAGCGGGCCGGCGGGGAGCTGTTTTTT,CASQRAGGELFF
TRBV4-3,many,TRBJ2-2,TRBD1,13,TGCGCCAGCAGCCGACAGGGCTCTGGGGAGCTGTTTTTT,CASSRQGSGELFF
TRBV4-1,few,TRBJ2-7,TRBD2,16,TGCGCCAGCAGCGTCTCCCCACTAGCGGGAACTGACGAGCAGTACTTC,CASSVSPLAGTDEQYF
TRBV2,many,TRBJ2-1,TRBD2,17,TGTGCCAGTGAAATTGTGGGACTAGCGGGAGGTAACAATGAGCAGTTCTTC,CASEIVGLAGGNNEQFF
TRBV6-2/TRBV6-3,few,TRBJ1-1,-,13,TGTGCCAGCAAAGGGACGGTGAACACTGAAGCTTTCTTT,CASKGTVNTEAFF
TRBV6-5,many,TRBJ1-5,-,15,TGTGCCAGCAGTTCCTCCGGGACGGGCAATCAGCCCCAGCATTTT,CASSSSGTGNQPQHF
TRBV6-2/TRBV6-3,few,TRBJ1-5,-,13,TGTGCCAGCAGTTACGCCAAGTTGGAGCCCCAGCATTTT,CASSYAKLEPQHF
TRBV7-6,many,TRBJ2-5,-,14,TGTGCCAGCAGCTTATCTCCGGGAGTGGAGACCCAGTACTTC,CASSLSPGVETQYF
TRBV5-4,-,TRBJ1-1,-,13,TGTGCCAGCAGCGCCTTCAGATACACTGAAGCTTTCTTT,CASSAFRYTEAFF
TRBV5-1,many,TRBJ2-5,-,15,TGCGCCAGCAGCCCCCTCGGGACTCTTCAAGAGACCCAGTACTTC,CASSPLGTLQETQYF
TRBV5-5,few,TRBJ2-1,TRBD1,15,TGTGCCAGCAGCTTGGGACAGGGGGCAGGGAATGAGCAGTTCTTC,CASSLGQGAGNEQFF
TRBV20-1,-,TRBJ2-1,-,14,TGCAGTGCTATACGGGGGCTTAGCTACAATGAGCAGTTCTTC,CSAIRGLSYNEQFF
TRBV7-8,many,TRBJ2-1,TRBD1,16,TGTGCCAGCAGCCCCAATACAGGGGGCGGCTACAATGAGCAGTTCTTC,CASSPNTGGGYNEQFF
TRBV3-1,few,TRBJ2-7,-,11,TGTGCCAGCAGCCCCAAGGTCGAGCAGTACTTC,CASSPKVEQYF
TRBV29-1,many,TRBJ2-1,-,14,TGCAGCGTGGAAAGGGGGGACGGGAACAATGAGCAGTTCTTC,CSVERGDGNNEQFF
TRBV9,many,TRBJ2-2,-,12,TGTGCCAGCAGCGTCGACACCGGGGAGCTGTTTTTT,CASSVDTGELFF
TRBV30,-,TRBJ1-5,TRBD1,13,TGTGCCTGGGGGACAGGGGGCAATCAGCCCCAGCATTTT,CAWGTGGNQPQHF
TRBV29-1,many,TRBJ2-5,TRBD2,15,TGCAGCGTTGAAGATTTAAGCGGGAGGCAGGAGACCCAGTACTTC,CSVEDLSGRQETQYF